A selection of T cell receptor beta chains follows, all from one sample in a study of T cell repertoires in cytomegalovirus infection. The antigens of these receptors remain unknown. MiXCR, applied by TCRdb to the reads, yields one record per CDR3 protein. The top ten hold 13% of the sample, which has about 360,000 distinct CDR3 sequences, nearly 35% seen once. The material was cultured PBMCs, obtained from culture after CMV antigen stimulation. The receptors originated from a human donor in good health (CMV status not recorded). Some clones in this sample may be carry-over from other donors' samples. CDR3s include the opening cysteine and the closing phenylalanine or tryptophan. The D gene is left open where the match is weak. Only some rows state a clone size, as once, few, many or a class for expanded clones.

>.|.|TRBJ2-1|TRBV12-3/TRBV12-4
CASSKASWEFEQFF
TGTGCCAGCAGTAAAGCTAGCTGGGAGTTTGAGCAGTTCTTC
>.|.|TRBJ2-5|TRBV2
CASSQGSQETQYF
TGTGCCAGCAGTCAAGGCTCCCAAGAGACCCAGTACTTC
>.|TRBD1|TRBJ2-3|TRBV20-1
CSARGPGTGESPDTQYF
TGCAGTGCTAGAGGCCCGGGGACAGGGGAATCCCCAGATACGCAGTATTTT
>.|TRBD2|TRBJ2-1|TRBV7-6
CASSFSSGQIYNEQFF
TGTGCCAGCAGCTTTTCTAGCGGGCAGATCTACAATGAGCAGTTCTTC
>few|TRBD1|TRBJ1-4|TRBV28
CASRQGSPNEKLFF
TGTGCCAGCAGACAGGGGAGCCCTAATGAAAAACTGTTTTTT
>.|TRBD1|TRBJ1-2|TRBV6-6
CASSTQGQGYGYTF
TGTGCCAGCAGTACACAGGGACAGGGCTATGGCTACACCTTC
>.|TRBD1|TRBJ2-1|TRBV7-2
CASSLAKSRGNNEQFF
TGTGCCAGCAGCTTAGCGAAGTCCAGGGGGAACAATGAGCAGTTCTTC
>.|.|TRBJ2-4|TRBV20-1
CSARGSRGNIQYF
TGCAGTGCTAGAGGTAGCAGGGGAAACATTCAGTACTTC
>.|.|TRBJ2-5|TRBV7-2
CASSSFQGFQETQYF
TGTGCCAGCAGCTCTTTTCAGGGATTCCAAGAGACCCAGTACTTC
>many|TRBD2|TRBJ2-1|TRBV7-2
CASSLVGGRDEQFF
TGTGCCAGCAGCTTAGTGGGCGGGAGAGATGAGCAGTTCTTC
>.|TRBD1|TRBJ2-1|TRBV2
CASRGQGPYNEQFF
TGTGCCAGCAGGGGACAGGGGCCATACAATGAGCAGTTCTTC
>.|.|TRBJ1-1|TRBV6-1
CASSEGTLTEAFF
TGTGCCAGCAGTGAAGGCACTCTCACTGAAGCTTTCTTT
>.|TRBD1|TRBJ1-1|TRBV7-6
CASTEGTGREAFF
TGTGCCAGCACCGAGGGGACAGGTCGTGAAGCTTTCTTT
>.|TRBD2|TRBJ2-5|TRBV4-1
CASSQEGGGRQETQYF
TGCGCCAGCAGCCAAGAGGGGGGAGGGAGGCAAGAGACCCAGTACTTC
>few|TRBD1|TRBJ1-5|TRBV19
CASELDRGLGQPQHF
TGTGCCAGCGAATTAGACAGGGGGCTGGGTCAGCCCCAGCATTTT
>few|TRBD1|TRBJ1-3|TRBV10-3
CAISEPPDRAPTGNTIYF
TGTGCCATCAGTGAGCCCCCGGACAGGGCCCCCACTGGAAACACCATATATTTT
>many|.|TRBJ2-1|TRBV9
CASSPHRALREQFF
TGTGCCAGCAGCCCCCACAGGGCGCTAAGGGAGCAGTTCTTC
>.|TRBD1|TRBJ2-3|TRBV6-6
CASRQGSITDTQYF
TGTGCCAGTAGACAGGGAAGTATTACAGATACGCAGTATTTT
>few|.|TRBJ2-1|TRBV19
CASRQGLPSYNEQFF
TGTGCCAGTAGGCAGGGATTACCCTCCTACAATGAGCAGTTCTTC
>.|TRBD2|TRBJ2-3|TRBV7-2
CASSLAGLVGSDTQYF
TGTGCCAGCAGCTTAGCGGGACTAGTAGGTTCAGATACGCAGTATTTT
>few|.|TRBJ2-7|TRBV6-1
CASSPTGLPSYEQYF
TGTGCCAGCAGCCCGACGGGGCTACCCTCCTACGAGCAGTACTTC
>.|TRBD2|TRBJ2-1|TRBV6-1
CASSTGTTYNEQFF
TGTGCCAGCAGTACCGGGACTACTTACAATGAGCAGTTCTTC
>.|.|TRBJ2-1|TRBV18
CASSPVGTSYNEQFF
TGTGCCAGCTCACCAGTAGGCACTAGCTACAATGAGCAGTTCTTC
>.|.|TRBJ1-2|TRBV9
CASSVGTLNYGYTF
TGTGCCAGCAGCGTAGGGACACTAAACTATGGCTACACCTTC
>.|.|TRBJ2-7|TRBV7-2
CASRSDGGDEQYF
TGTGCCAGCAGATCCGACGGGGGCGACGAGCAGTACTTC
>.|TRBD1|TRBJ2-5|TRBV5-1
CASSPGQRRETQYF
TGCGCCAGCAGCCCGGGACAGCGACGAGAGACCCAGTACTTC
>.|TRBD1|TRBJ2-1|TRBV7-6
CASSLTGTGAYNEQFF
TGTGCTAGCAGCCTGACCGGGACAGGGGCTTACAATGAGCAGTTCTTC
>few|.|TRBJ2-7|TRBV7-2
CASSFRWSHEQYF
TGTGCCAGCAGCTTCCGGTGGTCCCACGAGCAGTACTTC
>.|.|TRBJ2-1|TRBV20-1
CSARGPLYNEQFF
TGCAGTGCTAGAGGCCCTTTATACAATGAGCAGTTCTTC
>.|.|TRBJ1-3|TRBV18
CASSPLRATGNTIYF
TGTGCCAGCTCACCACTCAGGGCGACTGGAAACACCATATATTTT
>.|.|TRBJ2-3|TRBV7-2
CASSNPTSTDTQYF
TGTGCCAGCAGCAACCCCACCAGCACAGATACGCAGTATTTT
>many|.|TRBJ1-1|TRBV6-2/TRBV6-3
CASSYSWSVNTEAFF
TGTGCCAGCAGTTACTCGTGGAGTGTGAACACTGAAGCTTTCTTT
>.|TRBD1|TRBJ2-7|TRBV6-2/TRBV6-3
CASNRPGQGSYEQYF
TGTGCCAGCAACCGACCGGGACAGGGGTCCTACGAGCAGTACTTC
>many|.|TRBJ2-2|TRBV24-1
CATSDSHRAGTGELFF
TGTGCCACCAGTGATTCTCACCGTGCCGGGACCGGGGAGCTGTTTTTT
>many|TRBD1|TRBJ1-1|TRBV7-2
CASSLDRETEAFF
TGTGCCAGCAGCTTGGACAGGGAGACTGAAGCTTTCTTT
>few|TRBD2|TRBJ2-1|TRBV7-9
CASSRPRLAGGLNEQFF
TGTGCCAGCAGCCGACCAAGGCTAGCGGGAGGGCTGAATGAGCAGTTCTTC
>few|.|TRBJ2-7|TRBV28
CASRGADNSESYEQYF
TGTGCCAGCAGGGGGGCTGACAATAGCGAGTCCTACGAGCAGTACTTC
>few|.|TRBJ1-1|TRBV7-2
CASRAEAHNTEAFF
TGTGCCAGCAGGGCCGAGGCCCACAACACTGAAGCTTTCTTT
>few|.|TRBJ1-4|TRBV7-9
CASSLGANAEKLFF
TGTGCCAGCAGCTTAGGGGCGAACGCTGAAAAACTGTTTTTT
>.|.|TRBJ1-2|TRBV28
CASTNNWDSTGYTF
TGTGCCAGCACCAACAATTGGGATTCTACCGGCTACACCTTC
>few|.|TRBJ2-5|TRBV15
CATSRSSRPQETQYF
TGTGCCACCAGCAGGTCATCTCGGCCCCAAGAGACCCAGTACTTC